Here is one T cell receptor beta chain with its context. This clonotype was picked up a small number of times. Its antigen target is currently unknown. Per-base quality was not reported, and no clone a single base away is much larger than it. The treatment or condition label corresponds to: roughly 10-day PBMC culture with coronavirus spike peptide pools or control peptides (ViraFEST assay). The ViraFEST assay was used in the study, in which antigen-specific T cells were expanded with peptide pools and expanded clonotypes were subsequently identified by TCR sequencing. The convalescent patients' positive SARS-CoV-2 PCR tests were from March to December 2020, which was before the Alpha, Beta and Delta variants emerged in the United States. PBMCs were cultured at about 2 million per well in IMDM supplemented with approximately 4.7% human AB serum and around 10 IU/ml IL-2, with roughly 9.5 ug/ml peptide pools added. On days 3 and 7, half of the culture medium was replaced with fresh IL-2-containing medium. CD4+ T cells were isolated after approximately eleven days of culture through negative selection using the EasySep CD4+ T cell isolation kit. PBMCs were separated from whole blood using Ficoll-Paque Plus gradient centrifugation and then either used fresh or cryopreserved at -140C. In general, triplicate wells were set up for every culture condition.

The library relied on PCR. At the Johns Hopkins FTIC core, DNA from the cultured CD4+ T cells underwent TCR sequencing with the Oncomine TCR Beta short-read assay. The QIAamp micro DNA kit was used to extract genomic DNA from the cultured CD4+ T cells. Oncomine TCR Beta libraries from cultured CD4+ T cells were pooled with unique dual indexes and sequenced on an Illumina iSeq 100. In the authors' own workflow: Non-productive sequences were filtered out, and CDR3s that did not start with C, did not end with F or W, or were shorter than 7 amino acids were discarded. The MANAFEST web application identified antigen-specific clonotypes by comparing peptide-stimulated wells against reference wells and other culture wells. Positive clones required FDR below 0.05, an odds ratio above 5, and productive frequency above 0.1% in at least two of three replicate wells. Clonotypes that were significantly expanded in both SARS-CoV-2 spike wells and at least one common cold coronavirus spike condition were defined as cross-reactive. Using R version 3.6.1, CDR3 homology was evaluated through Levenshtein distances (stringdist) along with unrooted phylogenetic trees (ape). Clones were called with MiXCR by TCRdb after fastp trimmed the public reads at Q25, and only in-frame beta chains were retained. Rows merge per CDR3 protein into single entries with the most common DNA and genes. Here the V and J calls rest on TCRdb's processing, not on the authors' analysis. In this sample the table shows fewer than 20,000 distinct CDR3 sequences, about 45% of which occur a single time. Around 7.3% of the sample is in the top ten clones.

The source of the sample is a study of vaccination and CD4 T cells after COVID-19 (dated by TCRdb to 2022 to 2024). Broadly, across the study: SARS-CoV-2 positivity had been established in the convalescent patients by nasal swab PCR, and mild disease was recorded in several of these patients and severe disease in one. The convalescent cohort included six males and four females, with two Hispanic individuals, seven Caucasians, two Asians and one multiracial person. Post-COVID blood samples were collected from convalescent patients a median of roughly 100 days after diagnosis, with a range of about 30 to 161 days. For stimulating the cultures, overlapping spike peptide pools were used, derived from SARS-CoV-2 as well as from the common cold coronaviruses HCoV-NL63, HCoV-OC43 and HCoV-229E. Two doses of either the Pfizer-BioNTech BNT162b2 vaccine (n=8) or the Moderna mRNA-1273 vaccine (n=2) were administered to participants. In control cultures, a CEFX viral epitope pool was used as positive control, an HIV-1 Nef peptide pool was used as negative control, or no peptide was added. The time from the second vaccine dose to post-vaccine blood sampling had a median of roughly 70 days and ranged from roughly 12 to 250 days. The spike-specific CD4+ TCR repertoire was compared before and after mRNA vaccination in over nine COVID-19 convalescent patients and a few infection-naive healthy vaccine recipients. General conclusions and limits of the study: The median count of SARS-CoV-2-reactive clonotypes went up from 20 to 25 after infection to 38 after vaccination, although the change was not significant. The number of convalescent patients in the study was relatively small, and the study did not examine early timepoints following natural infection. In convalescent patients, a median roughly 85% of post-vaccine SARS-CoV-2-reactive clones were detected only after vaccination, and vaccine-specific priming was suggested by this finding. Of the vaccine-specific clones found in convalescent patients, nearly all (304 of 307) were mono-reactive for SARS-CoV-2 spike instead of being cross-reactive with common cold coronaviruses.

For CDR1 and CDR2, the germline V gene (reference sequence) lists WNHNN and SYGVQD. From its cysteine to its phenylalanine, the CDR3 spans 15 amino acids. Only the CDR3 region is kept as DNA, spanning 45 bases read in frame from base 1. Between the V and J ends, shortened by 6 bases and 6 bases respectively, the junction contains 20 bases. Sequenced material: CD4+ T cells from blood, cultured in vitro, taken after SARS-CoV-2 vaccination. This TCR was sampled from a human donor who had recovered from COVID-19. This chain joins TRBV10-1 to TRBJ1-2; no confident D gene assignment can be made. The sequence in DNA is TGCGCCAGCAGGAAACCGGGATCCGACCTTCATGGCTACACCTTC. This codes for CASRKPGSDLHGYTF.